Included here is one TCR beta chain sequence, with context. Antigen unknown. At one boundary the junction diverges from the germline segment, which might be a read error. This record belongs to a study of CD8+CD57+ T cells in acquired aplastic anemia. General observations from the study: Controls did not differ significantly from patients in CD8+ Simpson's diversity. Patient CD8+CD57+ cells had less diversity than total CD4+ and CD8+ pools.

Germline CDR1 and CDR2: SNHLY and FYNNEI. The CDR3 covers 14 residues. TCR beta VDJ combinations and CDR3 sequences were profiled from genomic DNA. Using its own MiXCR run on the reads, TCRdb lists one record per CDR3 protein. The sample comprises 15,000 to 20,000 distinct CDR3 sequences, 30% to 45% of which are singletons, and 86% rests with the top ten. An expansion of CD8+CD57+ cells by flow cytometry had been shown in patients chosen for sequencing. No therapy had been given to the patients at the time of blood sampling. The chain couples TRBV2 to TRBJ2-7; D possibly corresponds to TRBD2 (7 bases). Material for sequencing was CD8+CD57+ T cells sorted from PBMCs. Subset denoted: bead-enriched CD8+CD57+ effector memory T cells from SAA patients. This receptor was taken from a human donor with aplastic anemia. CDR3 nucleotides: TGTACCAGCAGCCGCGGGGGCAACCCCTACGAGCAGTACTTC. Its translation is CTSSRGGNPYEQYF.